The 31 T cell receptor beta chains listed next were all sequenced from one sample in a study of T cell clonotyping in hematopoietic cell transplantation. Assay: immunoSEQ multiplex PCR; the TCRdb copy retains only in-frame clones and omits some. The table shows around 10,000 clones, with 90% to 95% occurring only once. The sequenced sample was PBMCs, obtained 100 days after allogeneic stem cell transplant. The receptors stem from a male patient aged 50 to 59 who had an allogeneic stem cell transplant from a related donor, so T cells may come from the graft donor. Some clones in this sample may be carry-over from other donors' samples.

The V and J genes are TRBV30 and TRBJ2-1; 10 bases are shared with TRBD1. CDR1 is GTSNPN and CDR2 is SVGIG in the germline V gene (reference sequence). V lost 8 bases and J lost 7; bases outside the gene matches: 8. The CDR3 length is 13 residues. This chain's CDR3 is CAGRQGAGNEQFF. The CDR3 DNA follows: TGTGCCGGAAGACAGGGGGCTGGGAATGAGCAGTTCTTC.

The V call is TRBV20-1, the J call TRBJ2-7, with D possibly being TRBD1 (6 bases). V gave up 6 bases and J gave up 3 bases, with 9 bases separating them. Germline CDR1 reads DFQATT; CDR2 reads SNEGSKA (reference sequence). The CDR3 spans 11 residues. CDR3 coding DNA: TGCAGTGCCCCGACAGGCTACGAGCAGTACTTC. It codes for CSAPTGYEQYF.

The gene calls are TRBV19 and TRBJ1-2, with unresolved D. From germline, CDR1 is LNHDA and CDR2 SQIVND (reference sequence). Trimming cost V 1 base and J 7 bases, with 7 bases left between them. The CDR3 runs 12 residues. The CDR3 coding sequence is TGTGCCAGTAGTATAGTCGAGAGTGGCTACACCTTC. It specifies CASSIVESGYTF.

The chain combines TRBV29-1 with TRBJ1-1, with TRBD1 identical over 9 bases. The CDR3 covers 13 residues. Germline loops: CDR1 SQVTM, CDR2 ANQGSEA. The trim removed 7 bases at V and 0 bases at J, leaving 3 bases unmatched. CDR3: CSGDRGMNTEAFF. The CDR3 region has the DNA TGCAGCGGCGACAGGGGGATGAACACTGAAGCTTTCTTT.

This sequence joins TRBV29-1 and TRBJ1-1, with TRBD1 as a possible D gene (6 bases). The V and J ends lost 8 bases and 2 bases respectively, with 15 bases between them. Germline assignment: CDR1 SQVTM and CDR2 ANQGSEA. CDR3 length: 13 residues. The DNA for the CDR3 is TGCAGCTCCTCAGGGGCCCTTAACACTGAAGCTTTCTTT. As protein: CSSSGALNTEAFF. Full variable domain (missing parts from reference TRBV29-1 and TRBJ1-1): SAVISQKPSRDICQRGTSLTIQCQVDSQVTMMFWYRQQPGQSLTLIATANQGSEATYESGFVIDKFPISRPNLTFSTLTVSNMSPEDSSIYLCSSSGALNTEAFFGQGTRLTVV.

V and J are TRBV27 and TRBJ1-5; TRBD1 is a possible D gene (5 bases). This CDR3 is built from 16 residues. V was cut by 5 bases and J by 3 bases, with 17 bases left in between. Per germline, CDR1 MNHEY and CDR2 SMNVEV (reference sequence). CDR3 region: CASSPTGTAINQPQHF. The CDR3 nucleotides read TGTGCCAGCAGTCCCACCGGGACGGCGATCAATCAGCCCCAGCATTTT.

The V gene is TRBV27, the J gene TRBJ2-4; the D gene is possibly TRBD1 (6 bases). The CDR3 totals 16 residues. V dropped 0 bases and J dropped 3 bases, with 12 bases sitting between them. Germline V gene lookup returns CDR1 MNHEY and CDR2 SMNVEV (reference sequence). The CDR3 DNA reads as TGTGCCAGCAGTTTATCGGGGGCTTATATCAAAAACATTCAGTACTTC. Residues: CASSLSGAYIKNIQYF.

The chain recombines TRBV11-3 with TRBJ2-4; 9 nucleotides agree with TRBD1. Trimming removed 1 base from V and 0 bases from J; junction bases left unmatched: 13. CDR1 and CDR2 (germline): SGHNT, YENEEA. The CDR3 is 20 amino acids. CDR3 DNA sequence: TGTGCCAGCAGCTTAGGAAGGGACAGGGAACCCCATTTAGCCAAAAACATTCAGTACTTC. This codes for CASSLGRDREPHLAKNIQYF.

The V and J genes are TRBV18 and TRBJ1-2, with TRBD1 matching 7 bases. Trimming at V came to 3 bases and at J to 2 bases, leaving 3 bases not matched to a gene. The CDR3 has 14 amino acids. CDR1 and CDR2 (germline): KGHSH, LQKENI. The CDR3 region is CASSPGTVNYGYTF. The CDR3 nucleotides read TGTGCCAGCTCACCTGGGACAGTAAACTATGGCTACACCTTC. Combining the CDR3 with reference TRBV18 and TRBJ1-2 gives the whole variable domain NAGVMQNPRHLVRRRGQEARLRCSPMKGHSHVYWYRQLPEEGLKFMVYLQKENIIDESGMPKERFSAEFPKEGPSILRIQQVVRGDSAAYFCASSPGTVNYGYTFGSGTRLTVV.

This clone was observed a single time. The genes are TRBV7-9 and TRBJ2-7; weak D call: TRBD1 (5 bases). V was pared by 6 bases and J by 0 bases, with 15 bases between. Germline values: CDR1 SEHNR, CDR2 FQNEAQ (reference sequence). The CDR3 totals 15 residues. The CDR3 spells CASSQGTYFSYEQYF. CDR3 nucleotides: TGTGCCAGCAGTCAGGGTACTTACTTCTCCTACGAGCAGTACTTC.

CDR3 coding DNA: TGCAGCGTAACGGGACAATCAGCCTCAGCTTTCTTT. Translated: CSVTGQSASAFF. This chain connects TRBV29-1 to TRBJ1-1; D is possibly TRBD1 (6 bases). The germline CDR1 and CDR2 sequences are SQVTM and ANQGSEA. V was cut by 6 bases and J by 10 bases, with 18 bases left in between. There are 12 residues in the CDR3.

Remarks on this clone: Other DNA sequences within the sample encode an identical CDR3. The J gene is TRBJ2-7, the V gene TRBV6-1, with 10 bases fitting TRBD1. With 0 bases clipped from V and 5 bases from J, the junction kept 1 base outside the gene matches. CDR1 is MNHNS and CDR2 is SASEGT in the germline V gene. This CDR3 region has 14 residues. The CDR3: CASSEAGQGHEQYF. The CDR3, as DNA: TGTGCCAGCAGTGAAGCGGGACAGGGGCACGAGCAGTACTTC.

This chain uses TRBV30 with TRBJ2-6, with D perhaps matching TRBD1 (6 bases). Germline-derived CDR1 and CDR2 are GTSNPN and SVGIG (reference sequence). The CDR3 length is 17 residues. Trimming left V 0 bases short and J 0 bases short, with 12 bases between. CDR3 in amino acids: CAWSVTGRSSGANVLTF. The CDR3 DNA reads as TGTGCCTGGAGTGTAACAGGGCGTTCCTCTGGGGCCAACGTCCTGACTTTC.

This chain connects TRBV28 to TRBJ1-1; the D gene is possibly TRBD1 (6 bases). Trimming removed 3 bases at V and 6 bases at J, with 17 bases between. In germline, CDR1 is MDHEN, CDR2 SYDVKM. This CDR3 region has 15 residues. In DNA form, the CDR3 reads TGTGCCAGCAGTTTGGGGGGCAGAACGGTCCCTGAAGCTTTCTTT. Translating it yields CASSLGGRTVPEAFF.

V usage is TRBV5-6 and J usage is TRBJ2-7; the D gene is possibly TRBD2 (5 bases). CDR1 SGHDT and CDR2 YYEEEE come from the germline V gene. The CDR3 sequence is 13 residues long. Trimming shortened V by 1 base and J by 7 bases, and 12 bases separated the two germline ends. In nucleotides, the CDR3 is TGTGCCAGCAGCTTGTACGGGGTTGGAGAGCAGTACTTC. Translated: CASSLYGVGEQYF.

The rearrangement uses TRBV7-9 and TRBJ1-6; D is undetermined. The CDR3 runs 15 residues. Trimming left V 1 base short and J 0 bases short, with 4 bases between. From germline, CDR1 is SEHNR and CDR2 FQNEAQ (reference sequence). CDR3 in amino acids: CASSLESSYNSPLHF. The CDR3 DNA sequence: TGTGCCAGCAGCTTAGAGAGCTCCTATAATTCACCCCTCCACTTT.

CDR3 protein: CASSQSDTEAFF. CDR3 DNA sequence: TGCGCCAGCAGCCAATCCGACACTGAAGCTTTCTTT. This chain links TRBV4-1 with TRBJ1-1; the D is unclear. From germline, CDR1 is MGHRA and CDR2 YSYEKL. V was cut by 2 bases and J by 3 bases, with 4 bases left in between. This CDR3 is built from 12 residues.

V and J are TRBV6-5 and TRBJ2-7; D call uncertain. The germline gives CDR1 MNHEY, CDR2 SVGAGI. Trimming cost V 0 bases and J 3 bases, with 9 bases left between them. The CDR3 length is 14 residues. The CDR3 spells CASSYSTDNYEQYF. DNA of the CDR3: TGTGCCAGCAGTTACTCTACAGACAACTACGAGCAGTACTTC.

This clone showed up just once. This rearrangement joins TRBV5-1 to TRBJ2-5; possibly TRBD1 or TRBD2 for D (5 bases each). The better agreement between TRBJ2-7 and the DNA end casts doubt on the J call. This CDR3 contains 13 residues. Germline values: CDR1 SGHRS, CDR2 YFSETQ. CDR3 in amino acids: CASSLLGDYEQYF. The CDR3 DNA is TGCGCCAGCAGCTTGTTGGGGGACTACGAGCAGTACTTC.

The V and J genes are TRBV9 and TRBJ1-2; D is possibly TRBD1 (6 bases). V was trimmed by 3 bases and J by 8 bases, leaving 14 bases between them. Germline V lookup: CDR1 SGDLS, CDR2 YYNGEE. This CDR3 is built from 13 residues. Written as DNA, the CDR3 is TGTGCCAGCAGCGGAGAACAGGGAGGCGGCTACACCTTC. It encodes CASSGEQGGGYTF.

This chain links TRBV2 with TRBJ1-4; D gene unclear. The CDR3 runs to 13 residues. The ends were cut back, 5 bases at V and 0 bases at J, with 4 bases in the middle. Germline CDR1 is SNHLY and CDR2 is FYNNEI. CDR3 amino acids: CASSTPTNEKLFF. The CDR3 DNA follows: TGTGCCAGCAGTACACCAACTAATGAAAAACTGTTTTTT.

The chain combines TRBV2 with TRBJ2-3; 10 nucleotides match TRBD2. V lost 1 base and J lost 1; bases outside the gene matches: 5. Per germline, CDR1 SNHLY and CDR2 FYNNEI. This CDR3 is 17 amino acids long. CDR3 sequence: CASSEEPSGGRTDTQYF. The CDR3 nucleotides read TGTGCCAGCAGTGAAGAGCCTAGCGGGGGTCGCACAGATACGCAGTATTTT.

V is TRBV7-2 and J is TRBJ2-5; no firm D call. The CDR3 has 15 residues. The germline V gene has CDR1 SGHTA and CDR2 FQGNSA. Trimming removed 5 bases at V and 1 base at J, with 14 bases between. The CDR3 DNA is TGTGCCAGCAGCCCTTCCGGGTGGGGCCAAGAGACCCAGTACTTC. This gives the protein CASSPSGWGQETQYF. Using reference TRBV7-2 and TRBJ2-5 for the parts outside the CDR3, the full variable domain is GAGVSQSPSNKVTEKGKDVELRCDPISGHTALYWYRQSLGQGLEFLIYFQGNSAPDKSGLPSDRFSAERTGGSVSTLTIQRTQQEDSAVYLCASSPSGWGQETQYFGPGTRLLVL.

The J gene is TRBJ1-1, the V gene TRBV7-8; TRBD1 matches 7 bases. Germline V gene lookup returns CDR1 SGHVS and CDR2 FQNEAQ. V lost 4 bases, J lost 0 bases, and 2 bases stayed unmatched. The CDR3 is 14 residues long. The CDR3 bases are TGTGCCAGCAGCTCCGGGACAGTGAACACTGAAGCTTTCTTT. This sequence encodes CASSSGTVNTEAFF.

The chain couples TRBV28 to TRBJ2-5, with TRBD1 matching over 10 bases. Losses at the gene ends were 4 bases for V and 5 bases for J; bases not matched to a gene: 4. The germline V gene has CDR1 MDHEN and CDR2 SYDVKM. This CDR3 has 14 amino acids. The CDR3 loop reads CASSSGQGVETQYF. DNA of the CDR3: TGTGCCAGCAGTTCCGGACAGGGGGTGGAGACCCAGTACTTC.

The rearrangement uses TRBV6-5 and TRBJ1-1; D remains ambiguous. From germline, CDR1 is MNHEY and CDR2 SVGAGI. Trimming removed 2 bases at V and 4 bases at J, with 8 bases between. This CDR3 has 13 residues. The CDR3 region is CASSYIGFTEAFF. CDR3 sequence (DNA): TGTGCCAGCAGTTACATTGGCTTCACTGAAGCTTTCTTT.

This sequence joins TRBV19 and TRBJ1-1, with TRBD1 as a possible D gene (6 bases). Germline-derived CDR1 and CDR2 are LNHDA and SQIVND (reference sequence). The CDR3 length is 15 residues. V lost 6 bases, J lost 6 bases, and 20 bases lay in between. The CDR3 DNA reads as TGTGCCAGTAGAGGGGGGGCCCACGTGAAGGCTGAAGCTTTCTTT. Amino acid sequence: CASRGGAHVKAEAFF.

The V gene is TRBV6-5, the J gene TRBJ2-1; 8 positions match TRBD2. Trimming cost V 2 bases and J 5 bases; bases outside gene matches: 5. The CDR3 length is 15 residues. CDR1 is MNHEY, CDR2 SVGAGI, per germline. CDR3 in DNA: TGTGCCAGCAGTTACAGTACTAGCGGACACAATGAGCAGTTCTTC. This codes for CASSYSTSGHNEQFF.

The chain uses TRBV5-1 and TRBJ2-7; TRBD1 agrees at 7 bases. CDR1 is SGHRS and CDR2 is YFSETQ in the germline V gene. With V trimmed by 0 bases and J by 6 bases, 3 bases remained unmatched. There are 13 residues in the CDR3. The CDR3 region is CASSLEQGTEQYF. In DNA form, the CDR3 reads TGCGCCAGCAGCTTGGAACAGGGGACCGAGCAGTACTTC.

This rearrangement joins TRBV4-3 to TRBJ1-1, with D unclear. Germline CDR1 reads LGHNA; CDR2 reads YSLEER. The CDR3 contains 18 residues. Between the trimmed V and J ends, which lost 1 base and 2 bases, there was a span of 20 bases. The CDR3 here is CASSQGDNHRAFNTEAFF. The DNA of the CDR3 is TGCGCCAGCAGCCAAGGGGATAACCACCGGGCCTTCAACACTGAAGCTTTCTTT.

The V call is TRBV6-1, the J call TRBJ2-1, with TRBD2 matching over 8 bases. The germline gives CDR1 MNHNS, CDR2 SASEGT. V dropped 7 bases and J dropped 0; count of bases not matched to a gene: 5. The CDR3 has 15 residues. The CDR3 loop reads CASMESGSSYNEQFF. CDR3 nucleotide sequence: TGTGCCAGCATGGAGAGCGGGAGCTCCTACAATGAGCAGTTCTTC.